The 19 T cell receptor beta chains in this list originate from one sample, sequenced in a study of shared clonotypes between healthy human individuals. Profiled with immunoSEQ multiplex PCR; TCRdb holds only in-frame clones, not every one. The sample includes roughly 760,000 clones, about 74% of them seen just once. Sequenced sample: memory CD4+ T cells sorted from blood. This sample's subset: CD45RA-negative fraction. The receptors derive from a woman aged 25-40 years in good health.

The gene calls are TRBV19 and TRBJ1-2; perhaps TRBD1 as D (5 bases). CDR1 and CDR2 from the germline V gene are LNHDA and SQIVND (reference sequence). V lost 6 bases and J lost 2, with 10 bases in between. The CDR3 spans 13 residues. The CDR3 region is CASSRESNYGYTF. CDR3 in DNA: TGTGCCAGTAGCAGGGAGTCGAACTATGGCTACACCTTC.

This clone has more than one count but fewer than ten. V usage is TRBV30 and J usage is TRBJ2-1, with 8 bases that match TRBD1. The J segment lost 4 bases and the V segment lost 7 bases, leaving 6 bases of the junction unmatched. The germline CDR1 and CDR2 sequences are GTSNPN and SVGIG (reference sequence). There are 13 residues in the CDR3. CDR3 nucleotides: TGTGCCTACCGGACAGGGATTTACAATGAGCAGTTCTTC. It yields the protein CAYRTGIYNEQFF.

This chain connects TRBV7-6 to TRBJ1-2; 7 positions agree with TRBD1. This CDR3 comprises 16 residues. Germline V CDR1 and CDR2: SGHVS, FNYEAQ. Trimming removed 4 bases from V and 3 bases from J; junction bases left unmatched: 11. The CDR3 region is CASSSTVNRGYYGYTF. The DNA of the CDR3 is TGTGCCAGCAGCTCCACAGTAAACAGGGGCTACTATGGCTACACCTTC.

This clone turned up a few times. The CDR3 coding sequence is TGTGCCAGCAGCGCCGGACAGGGGCGGATTGTTACCGGGGAGCTGTTTTTT. Amino acid sequence: CASSAGQGRIVTGELFF. This chain connects TRBV11-3 to TRBJ2-2; 9 bases are shared with TRBD1. There are 17 residues in the CDR3. The ends lost 5 bases at V and 5 bases at J; junction bases unmatched: 12. Germline V gives CDR1 SGHNT, CDR2 YENEEA.

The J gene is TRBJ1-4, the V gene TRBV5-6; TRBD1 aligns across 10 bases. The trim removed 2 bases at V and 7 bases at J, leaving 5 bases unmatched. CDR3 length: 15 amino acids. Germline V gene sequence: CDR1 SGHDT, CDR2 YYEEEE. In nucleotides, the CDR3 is TGTGCCAGCAGCTTAAAGACAGGGGGCGTTGAAAAACTGTTTTTT. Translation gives CASSLKTGGVEKLFF.

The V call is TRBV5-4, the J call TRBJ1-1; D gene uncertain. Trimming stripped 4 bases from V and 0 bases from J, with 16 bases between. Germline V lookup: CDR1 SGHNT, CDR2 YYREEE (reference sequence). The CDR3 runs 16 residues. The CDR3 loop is CASSRLHRTMNTEAFF. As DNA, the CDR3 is TGTGCCAGCAGCCGATTACACAGAACGATGAACACTGAAGCTTTCTTT.

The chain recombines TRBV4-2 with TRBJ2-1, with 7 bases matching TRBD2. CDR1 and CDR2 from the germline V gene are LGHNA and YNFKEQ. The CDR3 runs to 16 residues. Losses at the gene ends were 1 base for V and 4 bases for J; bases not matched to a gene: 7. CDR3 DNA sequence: TGTGCCAGCAGCCAAGGGGAGGGGCGGATTTACAATGAGCAGTTCTTC. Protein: CASSQGEGRIYNEQFF.

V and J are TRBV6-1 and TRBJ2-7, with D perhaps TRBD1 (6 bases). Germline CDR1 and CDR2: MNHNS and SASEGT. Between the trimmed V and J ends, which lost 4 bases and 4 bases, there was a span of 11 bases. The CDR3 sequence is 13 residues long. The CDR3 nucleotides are TGTGCCAGCAGTGCGCCAAGGGGGTACGAGCAGTACTTC. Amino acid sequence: CASSAPRGYEQYF.

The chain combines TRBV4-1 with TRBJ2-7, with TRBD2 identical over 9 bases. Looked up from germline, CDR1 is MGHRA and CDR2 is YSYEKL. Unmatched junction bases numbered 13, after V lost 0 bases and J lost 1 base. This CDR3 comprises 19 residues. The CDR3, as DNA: TGCGCCAGCAGCCAAGATCTTTGGCGGGAGGGCCGTGCGTCCTACGAGCAGTACTTC. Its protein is CASSQDLWREGRASYEQYF.

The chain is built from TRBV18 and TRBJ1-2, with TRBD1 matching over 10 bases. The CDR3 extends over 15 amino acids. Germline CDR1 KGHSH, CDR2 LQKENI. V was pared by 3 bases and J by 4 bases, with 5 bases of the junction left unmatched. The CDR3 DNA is TGTGCCAGCTCACCCCCGACAGGGGGCATCTATGGCTACACCTTC. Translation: CASSPPTGGIYGYTF.

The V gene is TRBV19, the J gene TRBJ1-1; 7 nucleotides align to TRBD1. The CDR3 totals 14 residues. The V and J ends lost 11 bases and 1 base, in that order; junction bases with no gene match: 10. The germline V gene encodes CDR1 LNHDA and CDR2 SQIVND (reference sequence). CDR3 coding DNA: TGTGCCCCAGGGGGAAGGGGCCCGAACACTGAAGCTTTCTTT. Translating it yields CAPGGRGPNTEAFF.

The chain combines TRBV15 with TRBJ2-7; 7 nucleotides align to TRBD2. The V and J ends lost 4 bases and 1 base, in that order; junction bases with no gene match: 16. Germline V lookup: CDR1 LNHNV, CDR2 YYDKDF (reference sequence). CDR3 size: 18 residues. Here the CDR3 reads CATSKGRGFGTTSYEQYF. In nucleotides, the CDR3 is TGTGCCACCAGCAAAGGTCGCGGGTTCGGGACTACTTCCTACGAGCAGTACTTC.

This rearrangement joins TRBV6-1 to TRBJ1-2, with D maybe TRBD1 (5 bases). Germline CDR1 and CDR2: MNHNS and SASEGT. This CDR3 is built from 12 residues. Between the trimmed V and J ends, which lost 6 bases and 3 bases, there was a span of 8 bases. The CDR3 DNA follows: TGTGCCAGCAGCTCGACAGACTATGGCTACACCTTC. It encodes CASSSTDYGYTF.

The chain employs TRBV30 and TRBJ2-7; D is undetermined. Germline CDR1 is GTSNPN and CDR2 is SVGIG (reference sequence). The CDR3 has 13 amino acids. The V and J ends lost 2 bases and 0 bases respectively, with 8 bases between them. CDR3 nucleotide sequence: TGTGCCTGGAGTAGGGCAGTCTCCTACGAGCAGTACTTC. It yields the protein CAWSRAVSYEQYF.

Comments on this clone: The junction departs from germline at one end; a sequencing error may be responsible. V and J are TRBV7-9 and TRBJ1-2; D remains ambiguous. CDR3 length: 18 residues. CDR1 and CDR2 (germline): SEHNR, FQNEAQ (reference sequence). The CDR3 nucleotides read TGCGCCAGCAGCCAAGACTTTGCGGTCGCTGGAGCTAACTATGGCTACACCTTC. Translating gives CASSQDFAVAGANYGYTF.

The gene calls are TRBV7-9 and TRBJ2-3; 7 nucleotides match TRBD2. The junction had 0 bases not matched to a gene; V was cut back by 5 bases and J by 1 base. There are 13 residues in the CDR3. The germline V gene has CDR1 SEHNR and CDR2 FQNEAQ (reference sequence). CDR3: CASSREGTDTQYF. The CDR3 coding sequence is TGTGCCAGCAGCCGGGAGGGCACAGATACGCAGTATTTT.

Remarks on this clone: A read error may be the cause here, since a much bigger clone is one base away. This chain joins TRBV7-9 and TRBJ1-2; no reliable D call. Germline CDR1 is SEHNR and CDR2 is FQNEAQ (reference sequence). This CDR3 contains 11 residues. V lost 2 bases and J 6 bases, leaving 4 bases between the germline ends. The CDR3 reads CASSLRDGYTF. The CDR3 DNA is TGTGCCAGCAGCTTACGGGATGGCTACACCTTC.

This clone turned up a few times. The CDR3 protein is CASSGDRGGSSYNEQFF. As DNA, the CDR3 is TGTGCCAGTAGTGGCGACAGGGGGGGGAGCTCCTACAATGAGCAGTTCTTC. The V call is TRBV19, the J call TRBJ2-1; 9 nucleotides match TRBD1. This CDR3 comprises 17 residues. Germline V gene lookup returns CDR1 LNHDA and CDR2 SQIVND (reference sequence). V lost 5 bases to trimming and J lost 0 bases; unmatched junction nucleotides: 8.

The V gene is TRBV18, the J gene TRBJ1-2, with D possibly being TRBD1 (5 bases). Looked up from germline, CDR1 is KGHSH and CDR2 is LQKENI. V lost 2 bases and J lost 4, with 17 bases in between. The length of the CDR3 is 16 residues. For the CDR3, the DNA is TGTGCCAGCTCACCATCTAGGGGCGATGCCGCCTATGGCTACACCTTC. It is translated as CASSPSRGDAAYGYTF.